This T cell receptor beta chain was sequenced during a study of blood T cell repertoires in COVID-19. Overall study: Italy, Spain and the United States were the sources of the convalescent and acute COVID-19 samples.

Sequenced by immunoSEQ multiplex PCR; TCRdb stores in-frame clones only, minus some. The sample carries roughly 230,000 clones, approximately 85% recorded once. The CDR3 loop spans 16 amino acids. The V gene lost 2 bases and the J gene lost 4 bases, with 13 bases spanning the gap. Germline V CDR1 and CDR2: SGHTS, YDEGEE. Sequences were obtained from peripheral blood. The clonotype comes from a man in his fifties with acute or convalescent COVID-19. The rearrangement links TRBV5-8 to TRBJ2-6; D might be TRBD2 (7 bases). The CDR3 sequence is CASSFVAGAGANVLTF. CDR3 bases: TGTGCCAGCAGCTTTGTTGCGGGGGCGGGGGCCAACGTCCTGACTTTC. Full variable domain (missing parts from reference TRBV5-8 and TRBJ2-6): EAGVTQSPTHLIKTRGQQATLRCSPISGHTSVYWYQQALGLGLQFLLWYDEGEERNRGNFPPRFSGRQFPNYSSELNVNALELEDSALYLCASSFVAGAGANVLTFGAGSRLTVL.